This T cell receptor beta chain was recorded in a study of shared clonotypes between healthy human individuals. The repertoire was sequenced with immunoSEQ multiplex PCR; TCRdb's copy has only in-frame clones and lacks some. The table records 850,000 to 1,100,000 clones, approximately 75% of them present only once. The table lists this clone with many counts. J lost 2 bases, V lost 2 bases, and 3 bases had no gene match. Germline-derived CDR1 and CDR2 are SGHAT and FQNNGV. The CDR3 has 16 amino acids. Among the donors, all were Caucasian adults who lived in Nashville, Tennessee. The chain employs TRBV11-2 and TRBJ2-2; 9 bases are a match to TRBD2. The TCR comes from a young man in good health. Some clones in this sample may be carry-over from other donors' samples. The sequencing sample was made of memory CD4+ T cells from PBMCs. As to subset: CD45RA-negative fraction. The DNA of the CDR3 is TGTGCCAGCAGCTTATCAGCGGGAGGTAACACCGGGGAGCTGTTTTTT. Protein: CASSLSAGGNTGELFF. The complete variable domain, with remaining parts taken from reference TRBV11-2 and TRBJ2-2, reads EAGVAQSPRYKIIEKRQSVAFWCNPISGHATLYWYQQILGQGPKLLIQFQNNGVVDDSQLPKDRFSAERLKGVDSTLKIQPAKLEDSAVYLCASSLSAGGNTGELFFGEGSRLTVL.